Each of the 28 T cell receptor beta chains below was sequenced from the same sample in a study of T cell repertoires in cytomegalovirus infection (dated by TCRdb to about 2019). No antigen is known for these receptors. According to the study, the label for this sample's treatment or condition signals: in vitro stimulation with specific CMV peptide epitopes to enrich CMV-specific T cells. Instrument used: Illumina HiSeq 1500. The raw public reads went through TCRdb reprocessing: fastp at Q25, MiXCR clone calling, in-frame beta chains kept. A single entry per CDR3 protein holds the most common genes and DNA from its merged rows. This sample holds about 280,000 distinct CDR3 sequences; approximately 22% were observed only once. The ten top clones hold about 21% of the sample. The material sequenced was cultured PBMCs, taken from culture after CMV antigen stimulation. Receptor source: a human donor in good health (CMV status not recorded). Some clones in this sample may be carry-over from other donors' samples.

The V and J genes are TRBV19 and TRBJ2-5, with 9 positions matching TRBD2. J gave up 3 bases and V 5 bases, and 10 bases lay outside the gene matches. The CDR3 has 16 amino acids. Germline loops: CDR1 LNHDA, CDR2 SQIVND (reference sequence). The CDR3 nucleotides read TGTGCCAGTAGTCTCCTCTCGGCGGGAGGGAAAGAGACCCAGTACTTC. Its protein is CASSLLSAGGKETQYF.

In this sample, this clonotype turned up many times. This sequence joins TRBV7-9 and TRBJ1-5; perhaps TRBD1 as D (5 bases). Germline V gene lookup returns CDR1 SEHNR and CDR2 FQNEAQ (reference sequence). CDR3 length: 15 residues. The ends were cut back, 5 bases at V and 1 base at J, with 12 bases in the middle. CDR3 DNA sequence: TGTGCCAGCAGCGAGGGGTCGGGGAGCAATCAGCCCCAGCATTTT. Protein: CASSEGSGSNQPQHF.

This clonotype has ten or more counts. V usage is TRBV7-2 and J usage is TRBJ1-5; TRBD1 might be the D (6 bases). Deletions cut 3 bases from V and 6 bases from J, with 12 bases between. CDR3 length equals 14 residues. Germline CDR1 and CDR2: SGHTA and FQGNSA. CDR3 amino acids: CASSFSQGTQPQHF. The CDR3 nucleotides read TGTGCCAGCAGCTTCTCACAGGGAACTCAGCCCCAGCATTTT.

V usage is TRBV4-2 and J usage is TRBJ2-7; D perhaps matches TRBD2 (6 bases). CDR1 and CDR2 from the germline V gene are LGHNA and YNFKEQ. CDR3 size: 15 residues. Trimming removed 0 bases at V and 7 bases at J, with 16 bases between. In DNA, the CDR3 is TGTGCCAGCAGCCAAGATTTAGCGGAGCCTCTTGAGCAGTACTTC. It is translated as CASSQDLAEPLEQYF.

The V gene is TRBV19, the J gene TRBJ2-3; 9 positions agree with TRBD2. The length of the CDR3 is 16 residues. Germline lookup yields CDR1 LNHDA and CDR2 SQIVND (reference sequence). V lost 7 bases and J lost 1; bases outside the gene matches: 9. The CDR3 coding sequence is TGTGCCAGTAATGTGCGGGAGGGCCCGGGCACAGATACGCAGTATTTT. It translates to CASNVREGPGTDTQYF. Variable domain in full (rest from reference TRBV19 and TRBJ2-3): DGGITQSPKYLFRKEGQNVTLSCEQNLNHDAMYWYRQDPGQGLRLIYYSQIVNDFQKGDIAEGYSVSREKKESFPLTVTSAQKNPTAFYLCASNVREGPGTDTQYFGPGTRLTVL.

As to this clonotype: This clone may be a read error of a much larger clone one base away. The chain joins TRBV6-1 to TRBJ2-5, with D tentatively TRBD1 (5 bases). The CDR3 runs to 12 residues. CDR1 is MNHNS, CDR2 SASEGT, per germline. The CDR3 DNA follows: TGTACCAGCAGTGAAGCGAGCAGGGCCCAGTACTTC. Amino acid sequence: CTSSEASRAQYF.

J is TRBJ2-2 and V is TRBV6-2 or TRBV6-3, with TRBD2 matching over 7 bases. Germline CDR1 is MNHEY and CDR2 is SVGEGT. With V trimmed by 2 bases and J by 4 bases, 7 bases remained unmatched. There are 16 residues in the CDR3. The CDR3 reads CASSYGVAGTTGELFF. CDR3 nucleotides: TGTGCCAGCAGTTACGGGGTAGCGGGTACCACCGGGGAGCTGTTTTTT.

The rearrangement uses TRBV6-5 and TRBJ2-7, with D possibly matching TRBD1 (6 bases). CDR1 and CDR2 (germline): MNHEY, SVGAGI. With 4 bases removed from V and 4 bases from J, the gap between germline ends came to 14 bases. The CDR3 length is 14 residues. This chain's CDR3 is CASSSRDKLYEQYF. For the CDR3, the DNA is TGTGCCAGCAGTTCCCGGGACAAATTATACGAGCAGTACTTC.

This clonotype was observed a handful of times. The chain joins TRBV7-2 to TRBJ2-2; D call uncertain. The CDR3 covers 16 residues. The germline V gene has CDR1 SGHTA and CDR2 FQGNSA. Trimming removed 0 bases from V and 0 bases from J, with 8 bases in between. In DNA form, the CDR3 reads TGTGCCAGCAGCTTAGCGTTAGGGACGAACACCGGGGAGCTGTTTTTT. It is translated as CASSLALGTNTGELFF.

This clonotype was seen a few times. The chain uses TRBV11-2 and TRBJ2-7; a possible D gene is TRBD1 (5 bases). The CDR3 length is 18 residues. CDR1 is SGHAT and CDR2 is FQNNGV in the germline V gene. The V end was cut by 3 bases, the J end by 6 bases, with 27 bases between. The DNA for the CDR3 is TGTGCCAGCAGCTTCCGATTGGGGCGAGCACTGAAAGAACTCGAGCAGTACTTC. Protein product: CASSFRLGRALKELEQYF.

This clonotype was seen repeatedly, ten times or more. V usage is TRBV7-6 and J usage is TRBJ2-3; D could derive from TRBD1 or TRBD2 (5 bases each). Germline V gene data show CDR1 as SGHVS and CDR2 as FNYEAQ. The CDR3 runs to 13 residues. V shed 3 bases and J shed 5 bases, with 9 bases lying between them. The CDR3 region is CASSLGVKDTQYF. For the CDR3, the DNA is TGTGCCAGCAGCTTGGGGGTAAAAGATACGCAGTATTTT.

The gene calls are TRBV7-9 and TRBJ1-2, with D perhaps TRBD1 (6 bases). Germline loops: CDR1 SEHNR, CDR2 FQNEAQ (reference sequence). This CDR3 contains 15 residues. Trimming stripped 5 bases from V and 2 bases from J, with 15 bases between. This chain's CDR3 is CASSPPLDSNYGYTF. DNA of the CDR3: TGTGCCAGCAGCCCCCCTCTGGACAGCAACTATGGCTACACCTTC.

The chain links TRBV6-2 or TRBV6-3 to TRBJ1-5, with no clear D. The CDR3 spans 15 residues. Germline V gene lookup returns CDR1 MNHEY and CDR2 SVGEGT. V dropped 5 bases and J dropped 5 bases, with 16 bases sitting between them. CDR3 amino acids: CASSHYWAADQPQHF. In nucleotides, the CDR3 is TGTGCCAGCAGTCATTACTGGGCAGCTGATCAGCCCCAGCATTTT.

The sample holds a few counts of this clonotype. V gene TRBV12-3 or TRBV12-4 combines with J gene TRBJ2-2, with 7 bases that match TRBD1. This CDR3 contains 13 residues. The V segment lost 3 bases and the J segment 8 bases; nucleotides outside the gene matches: 3. In DNA, the CDR3 is TGTGCCAGCAGTTTGACAGGGCCGGGGGAGCTGTTTTTT. It codes for CASSLTGPGELFF.

This chain links TRBV29-1 with TRBJ1-4, with 7 bases fitting TRBD1. V lost 5 bases, J lost 4 bases, and 10 bases stayed unmatched. The CDR3 length is 15 residues. The germline CDR1 and CDR2 sequences are SQVTM and ANQGSEA. CDR3 sequence: CSVRDTGESNEKLFF. The CDR3 bases are TGCAGCGTTAGGGATACAGGGGAAAGTAATGAAAAACTGTTTTTT. Filled out from reference TRBV29-1 and TRBJ1-4, the complete variable domain reads SAVISQKPSRDICQRGTSLTIQCQVDSQVTMMFWYRQQPGQSLTLIATANQGSEATYESGFVIDKFPISRPNLTFSTLTVSNMSPEDSSIYLCSVRDTGESNEKLFFGSGTQLSVL.

This chain connects TRBV28 to TRBJ2-3, with 8 nucleotides matching TRBD2. The CDR3 consists of 15 residues. The germline V gene has CDR1 MDHEN and CDR2 SYDVKM. Trimming cost V 11 bases and J 4 bases; bases outside gene matches: 14. The CDR3 DNA reads as TGTGCCGGGAGGAAGCGGGAGAGTACGGCAGATACGCAGTATTTT. Protein: CAGRKRESTADTQYF.

This clonotype came up a few times. This CDR3 reads CASSAYDLSTDTQYF. The CDR3 DNA reads as TGTGCCAGCAGCGCCTACGACCTTTCCACAGATACGCAGTATTTT. The J gene is TRBJ2-3, the V gene TRBV9; no clear D. CDR1 and CDR2 from the germline V gene are SGDLS and YYNGEE. The CDR3 covers 15 residues. V was cut by 3 bases and J by 2 bases, with 13 bases left in between.

The DNA of the CDR3 is TGTGCCAGCAGCTTAGACAGGGGAGGAAATGGCTACACCTTC. Encoded protein: CASSLDRGGNGYTF. This rearrangement joins TRBV7-6 to TRBJ1-2, with 7 bases identical to TRBD1. The CDR3 consists of 14 residues. The V segment lost 1 base and the J segment 6 bases; nucleotides outside the gene matches: 5. Germline V gives CDR1 SGHVS, CDR2 FNYEAQ.

V usage is TRBV7-9 and J usage is TRBJ2-3, with 9 bases matching TRBD2. Losses at the gene ends were 5 bases for V and 0 bases for J; bases not matched to a gene: 6. Per germline, CDR1 SEHNR and CDR2 FQNEAQ (reference sequence). CDR3 length: 16 amino acids. CDR3: CASSAPLAGSTDTQYF. In nucleotides, the CDR3 is TGTGCCAGCAGCGCGCCCCTAGCGGGGAGCACAGATACGCAGTATTTT. Filled out from reference TRBV7-9 and TRBJ2-3, the complete variable domain reads DTGVSQNPRHKITKRGQNVTFRCDPISEHNRLYWYRQTLGQGPEFLTYFQNEAQLEKSRLLSDRFSAERPKGSFSTLEIQRTEQGDSAMYLCASSAPLAGSTDTQYFGPGTRLTVL.

In this sample, this clonotype turned up many times. The J gene is TRBJ2-7, the V gene TRBV5-1; D ambiguous. The germline V gene has CDR1 SGHRS and CDR2 YFSETQ. CDR3 length: 18 residues. Deletions cut 0 bases from V and 2 bases from J, with 21 bases between. CDR3 residues: CASSLAGRGSMFPYEQYV. As DNA, the CDR3 is TGCGCCAGCAGCTTGGCCGGCCGCGGCAGTATGTTCCCCTACGAGCAGTACGTC.

The V call is TRBV7-3, the J call TRBJ2-2, with 7 bases aligning to TRBD1. V shed 5 bases, J shed 4 bases, and the junction held 10 bases outside the gene matches. CDR1 is SGHTA and CDR2 is FQGTGA in the germline V gene. The CDR3 is 16 residues long. For the CDR3, the DNA is TGTGCCAGCAGCCCCAGACAGGGATCTGCCACCGGGGAGCTGTTTTTT. Protein sequence: CASSPRQGSATGELFF.

V gene TRBV9 combines with J gene TRBJ2-1; no clear D. V was shortened by 0 bases and J by 0 bases, with 10 bases between the two germline ends. CDR1 SGDLS and CDR2 YYNGEE come from the germline V gene. The CDR3 length is 16 residues. The CDR3 protein is CASSVAPLSSYNEQFF. The CDR3 region has the DNA TGTGCCAGCAGCGTAGCCCCCCTAAGCTCCTACAATGAGCAGTTCTTC.

The CDR3 reads CASSWGQTREQPQHF. The CDR3 DNA is TGTGCCAGCAGCTGGGGACAGACCAGGGAACAGCCCCAGCATTTT. V is TRBV28 and J is TRBJ1-5; TRBD1 agrees at 7 bases. This CDR3 is built from 15 residues. Germline V gene data show CDR1 as MDHEN and CDR2 as SYDVKM. Trimming at V came to 6 bases and at J to 7 bases, leaving 12 bases not matched to a gene.

This chain joins TRBV20-1 and TRBJ1-5, with 8 bases aligning to TRBD1. CDR3 length: 16 residues. Losses at the gene ends were 0 bases for V and 5 bases for J; bases not matched to a gene: 9. Germline loops: CDR1 DFQATT, CDR2 SNEGSKA (reference sequence). The chain's CDR3 is CSARDSRQGADQPQHF. In DNA form, the CDR3 reads TGCAGTGCTAGAGATTCCCGGCAGGGGGCTGATCAGCCCCAGCATTTT.

The chain is built from TRBV6-1 and TRBJ2-7, with 11 bases that match TRBD2. Germline CDR1 reads MNHNS; CDR2 reads SASEGT. Unmatched junction bases numbered 12, after V lost 2 bases and J lost 6 bases. CDR3 size: 17 residues. Here the CDR3 DNA reads TGTGCCAGCAGTGAACCAAGACTAGCGGGAATGTCTCTCGAGCAGTACGTC. Its protein is CASSEPRLAGMSLEQYV.

Ten or more counts support this clonotype. V usage is TRBV7-2 and J usage is TRBJ1-1, with D hard to call. Germline assignment: CDR1 SGHTA and CDR2 FQGNSA. The CDR3 is 12 amino acids. The V end was cut by 4 bases, the J end by 3 bases, with 6 bases between. The CDR3 nucleotides read TGTGCCAGCAGCTCCCTTTACACTGAAGCTTTCTTT. It is translated as CASSSLYTEAFF.

The table lists this clonotype with many counts. CDR3 loop: CASSSDRGGEKLFF. Written as DNA, the CDR3 is TGTGCCAGCAGCTCCGACAGGGGAGGCGAAAAACTGTTTTTT. This chain connects TRBV7-2 to TRBJ1-4; TRBD1 agrees at 8 bases. CDR1 SGHTA and CDR2 FQGNSA come from the germline V gene. This CDR3 contains 14 residues. Unmatched junction bases numbered 6, after V lost 4 bases and J lost 8 bases.

The chain joins TRBV6-5 to TRBJ2-7; a possible D gene is TRBD1 (5 bases). V was shortened by 0 bases and J by 4 bases, with 13 bases between the two germline ends. The germline V gene has CDR1 MNHEY and CDR2 SVGAGI. This CDR3 spans 15 amino acids. The CDR3 protein is CASSYSGASRYEQYV. Here the CDR3 DNA reads TGTGCCAGCAGTTACTCTGGGGCCTCCCGATACGAGCAGTACGTC.